This is a list of T cell receptor beta chains from one sample in a study of T cell responses to AZD1222 COVID-19 vaccine. The table came from immunoSEQ multiplex PCR; TCRdb's copy has only in-frame clones and leaves some out. Counted here are about 120,000 clones, about nine tenths occurring once; the ten biggest clones make up 0.8% to 1.1%. Material: peripheral blood, obtained on day 0 of AZD1222 vaccination. The receptors stem from an adult in good health. CDR3s include the opening cysteine and the closing phenylalanine or tryptophan. The D gene is left open where the match is weak. Clone size is shown for a subset of rows, as once, few, many or a class of expanded clone.

-,TRBV5-1,TRBD1,17,TRBJ1-1,CASSPEGRGRTGTEAFF,TGCGCCAGCAGCCCGGAGGGCAGGGGGAGAACCGGGACTGAAGCTTTCTTT
-,TRBV2,TRBD1,15,TRBJ2-7,CASSEQGASLNEQYF,TGTGCCAGCAGTGAGCAGGGGGCTTCCCTCAACGAGCAGTACTTC
-,TRBV5-1,-,13,TRBJ1-1,CASSVDGNTEAFF,TGCGCCAGCAGCGTGGACGGGAACACTGAAGCTTTCTTT
-,TRBV24-1,TRBD2,15,TRBJ2-1,CATSARLAGRNEQFF,TGTGCCACCAGTGCCAGACTAGCGGGGAGAAATGAGCAGTTCTTC
-,TRBV6-4,-,13,TRBJ1-2,CASSEGFGSGYTF,TGTGCCAGCAGTGAGGGGTTCGGGAGTGGCTACACCTTC
-,TRBV7-3,TRBD2,15,TRBJ2-1,CASSLDVAGGGEQFF,TGTGCCAGCAGCTTAGACGTAGCGGGAGGGGGTGAGCAGTTCTTC
-,TRBV18,-,16,TRBJ2-7,CASSPPVSSHSYEQYF,TGTGCCAGCTCACCACCTGTTAGCTCCCACTCCTACGAGCAGTACTTC
-,TRBV11-2,TRBD2,16,TRBJ2-3,CASSLYWRRERDTQYF,TGTGCCAGCAGCCTCTATTGGCGGCGGGAGAGGGATACGCAGTATTTT
-,TRBV7-9,-,11,TRBJ1-2,CASSHTRGYTF,TGTGCCAGCAGCCACACGCGGGGCTACACCTTC
-,TRBV2,-,13,TRBJ2-5,CASSEGGGETQYF,TGTGCCAGCAGTGAAGGAGGGGGAGAGACCCAGTACTTC
-,TRBV19,TRBD1,14,TRBJ1-2,CASSIYRGDYGYTF,TGTGCCAGTAGTATTTACAGGGGCGACTATGGCTACACCTTC
-,TRBV4-1,-,15,TRBJ1-3,CASSQYGTPGNTIYF,TGCGCCAGCAGCCAATACGGAACCCCTGGAAACACCATATATTTT
-,TRBV4-2,TRBD2,13,TRBJ2-7,CASTGAGRYEQYF,TGTGCCAGCACCGGAGCGGGAAGGTACGAGCAGTACTTC
once,TRBV28,-,17,TRBJ1-5,CASSPPGQRSANQPQHF,TGTGCCAGCAGTCCGCCGGGACAAAGGTCAGCTAATCAGCCCCAGCATTTT
-,TRBV12-3/TRBV12-4,-,12,TRBJ2-3,CASSLVGDTQYF,TGTGCCAGCAGTTTAGTTGGAGATACGCAGTATTTT
-,TRBV6-1,-,11,TRBJ1-1,CASSEEGEAFF,TGTGCCAGCAGTGAGGAGGGGGAAGCTTTCTTT
-,TRBV5-4,-,14,TRBJ1-6,CASSSTLLNSPLHF,TGTGCCAGCAGCTCAACCTTGCTCAATTCACCCCTCCACTTT
-,TRBV19,-,15,TRBJ1-3,CASSIVPRSGNTIYF,TGTGCCAGTAGTATAGTACCTCGCTCTGGAAACACCATATATTTT
-,TRBV7-9,-,18,TRBJ1-2,CASSSNVEVNRRGYGYTF,TGTGCCAGCAGCTCGAACGTCGAGGTTAACAGGAGGGGCTATGGCTACACCTTC
-,TRBV3-1/TRBV3-2,TRBD1,14,TRBJ1-1,CASSQLAQGAEAFF,TGTGCCAGCAGCCAATTAGCCCAGGGGGCTGAAGCTTTCTTT
-,TRBV24-1,-,17,TRBJ2-2,CATSGSGLASRTGELFF,TGTGCCACCAGTGGTTCTGGACTCGCGTCCCGCACCGGGGAGCTGTTTTTT
-,TRBV3-1/TRBV3-2,-,16,TRBJ2-7,CASSPRTAQRSFEQYF,TGTGCCAGCAGCCCTCGGACAGCACAGAGGAGCTTTGAGCAGTACTTC
once,TRBV5-6,TRBD1,15,TRBJ2-7,CASSLTPGQGYEQYF,TGTGCCAGCAGCTTAACCCCGGGACAGGGCTACGAGCAGTACTTC
-,TRBV27,-,16,TRBJ2-7,CASSLRATGRILEQYF,TGTGCCAGCAGTTTAAGGGCGACAGGGAGGATTCTCGAGCAGTACTTC
-,TRBV30,-,16,TRBJ1-2,CAWSADSIPSNYGYTF,TGTGCCTGGAGTGCCGACAGTATACCCTCTAACTATGGCTACACCTTC
-,TRBV28,-,12,TRBJ2-7,CASSLWVHEQYF,TGTGCCAGCAGTTTATGGGTCCACGAGCAGTACTTC
-,TRBV18,-,13,TRBJ2-3,CASSRSLTDTQYF,TGTGCCAGCTCCCGGAGTCTCACAGATACGCAGTATTTT
-,TRBV12-5,-,13,TRBJ1-2,CASGSLGLYGYTF,TGTGCTAGTGGTTCTTTAGGGCTCTATGGCTACACCTTC
-,TRBV28,-,16,TRBJ1-4,CASSSPGARSREKLFF,TGTGCCAGCAGTTCCCCGGGCGCCCGATCCCGCGAAAAACTGTTTTTT
-,TRBV3-1/TRBV3-2,TRBD1,18,TRBJ2-7,CASSRGSPAAGGRYEQYF,TGTGCCAGCAGCCGGGGGAGCCCTGCGGCAGGGGGCAGGTACGAGCAGTACTTC
-,TRBV20-1,-,11,TRBJ2-1,CSASDYNEQFF,TGCAGTGCTAGCGATTACAATGAGCAGTTCTTC
once,TRBV7-3,TRBD2,14,TRBJ2-5,CASSLNPGGETQYF,TGTGCCAGCAGCTTAAATCCGGGGGGGGAGACCCAGTACTTC
-,TRBV28,TRBD1,18,TRBJ1-1,CASSSIPGQVGMNTEAFF,TGTGCCAGCAGTTCAATCCCCGGACAGGTAGGGATGAACACTGAAGCTTTCTTT
-,TRBV6-5,-,13,TRBJ1-6,CASRSREFSPLHF,TGTGCCAGCAGATCTAGAGAATTCAGCCCCCTCCACTTT
-,TRBV18,TRBD1,15,TRBJ1-4,CASSLQGVDGEKLFF,TGTGCCAGCTCGCTGCAGGGGGTCGATGGTGAAAAACTGTTTTTT
-,TRBV9,-,15,TRBJ1-5,CASTAGAESNQPQHF,TGTGCCAGCACCGCGGGGGCTGAAAGCAATCAGCCCCAGCATTTT
-,TRBV9,-,14,TRBJ2-3,CASSVEGGTDTQYF,TGTGCCAGCAGCGTAGAGGGGGGGACAGATACGCAGTATTTT
-,TRBV6-6,-,13,TRBJ2-7,CASSYGTTYEQYF,TGTGCCAGCAGTTACGGGACAACCTACGAGCAGTACTTC
few,TRBV9,TRBD1,15,TRBJ1-1,CASSIGQGAEGRAFF,TGTGCCAGCAGCATAGGACAGGGGGCGGAAGGGAGAGCTTTCTTT
-,TRBV20-1,-,15,TRBJ2-1,CSASSPGLSYNEQFF,TGCAGTGCTAGTAGCCCGGGACTCTCCTACAATGAGCAGTTCTTC
-,TRBV7-6,-,14,TRBJ2-1,CASSLGDIANEQFF,TGTGCCAGCAGCTTAGGTGATATAGCCAATGAGCAGTTCTTC
once,TRBV7-9,TRBD1,14,TRBJ1-1,CASSPDRANTEAFF,TGTGCCAGCAGCCCTGACAGGGCGAACACTGAAGCTTTCTTT